Presented here are 6 T cell receptor beta chains from one specimen sequenced in a study of blood T cell repertoires in COVID-19. Libraries were prepared by immunoSEQ multiplex PCR; TCRdb keeps only in-frame clonotypes and omits some of them. The data show over 300,000 clones, 89% seen once. The sample comprised PBMCs or T cells enriched from blood (not recorded which). These receptor sequences come from a woman aged 35 to 49 who had recovered from COVID-19.

The V call is TRBV2, the J call TRBJ1-5, with D perhaps matching TRBD1 (5 bases). Trimming removed 6 bases at V and 1 base at J, with 13 bases between. CDR1 is SNHLY and CDR2 is FYNNEI in the germline V gene. The CDR3 sequence is 15 residues long. CDR3 sequence (DNA): TGTGCCAGCAGGGGGGGAGGGAGGAGCAATCAGCCCCAGCATTTT. Its protein product is CASRGGGRSNQPQHF.

The rearrangement links TRBV29-1 to TRBJ2-1, with 12 bases lining up with TRBD1. Germline loops: CDR1 SQVTM, CDR2 ANQGSEA. CDR3 length equals 18 residues. V gave up 6 bases and J gave up 1 base; unmatched junction bases: 13. The CDR3 loop reads CSVTGTGGSDKSYNEQFF. The CDR3 DNA is TGCAGCGTAACCGGGACAGGGGGCTCTGATAAGTCCTACAATGAGCAGTTCTTC.

The chain's CDR3 is CASSQEDTRTDTQYF. The CDR3 DNA is TGTGCCAGCAGCCAAGAGGACACCCGCACAGATACGCAGTATTTT. This chain links TRBV4-2 with TRBJ2-3; the D gene is possibly TRBD1 (5 bases). Trimming removed 0 bases at V and 1 base at J, with 8 bases between. The CDR3 is 15 residues long. Germline V CDR1 and CDR2: LGHNA, YNFKEQ.

The chain combines TRBV7-3 with TRBJ2-2; TRBD2 is a possible D gene (5 bases). The CDR3 totals 13 residues. Per the germline V gene, CDR1 is SGHTA and CDR2 is FQGTGA. Trimming took off 6 bases at V and 5 bases at J, with 10 bases between the two ends. CDR3 bases: TGTGCCAGCAGAATCAGCGGTACCGGGGAGCTGTTTTTT. Its protein is CASRISGTGELFF.

This chain links TRBV4-1 with TRBJ2-1; 11 bases agree with TRBD2. The CDR3 covers 17 residues. The V and J ends lost 4 bases and 9 bases, in that order; junction bases with no gene match: 14. Germline CDR1 is MGHRA and CDR2 is YSYEKL. The CDR3 region has the DNA TGCGCCAGCAGCCGAAGCCTTAGCGGGAGGGCCTTTGGTGAGCAGTTCTTC. Encoded protein: CASSRSLSGRAFGEQFF.

V usage is TRBV28 and J usage is TRBJ2-7; possibly TRBD1 for D (6 bases). V was clipped by 4 bases and J by 5 bases, with 18 bases between them. This CDR3 has 15 amino acids. The germline gives CDR1 MDHEN, CDR2 SYDVKM. CDR3 nucleotide sequence: TGTGCCAGCAGTTCGGGCAGGGGTTATTGGAACGAGCAGTACTTC. Protein sequence: CASSSGRGYWNEQYF.